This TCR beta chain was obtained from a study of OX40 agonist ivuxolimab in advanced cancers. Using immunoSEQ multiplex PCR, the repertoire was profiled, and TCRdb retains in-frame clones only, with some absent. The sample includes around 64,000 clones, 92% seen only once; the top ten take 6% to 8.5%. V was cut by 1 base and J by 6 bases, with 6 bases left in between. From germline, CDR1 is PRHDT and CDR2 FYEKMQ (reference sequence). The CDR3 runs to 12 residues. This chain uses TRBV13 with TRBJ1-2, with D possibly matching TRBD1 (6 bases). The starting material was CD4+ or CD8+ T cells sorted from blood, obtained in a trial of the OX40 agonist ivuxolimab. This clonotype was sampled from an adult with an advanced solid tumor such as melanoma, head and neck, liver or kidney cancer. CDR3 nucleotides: TGTGCCAGCAGCTTAGAGGGGGATGGCTACACCTTC. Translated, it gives CASSLEGDGYTF.